This T cell receptor (beta chain) was profiled in a study of blood T cell repertoires in COVID-19. For the study at large: Spain, Italy and the United States supplied samples that represented acute and convalescent COVID-19.

The protocol was immunoSEQ multiplex PCR, while the TCRdb copy is restricted to in-frame clones and leaves out a portion. The sample consists of tens of thousands of clones, roughly 87% of them appearing once. The CDR3 runs 14 residues. Germline-derived CDR1 and CDR2 are SGHNT and YYREEE (reference sequence). V was cut by 0 bases and J by 1 base, with 7 bases left in between. The sequence derives from an elderly man in a cohort sampled during active COVID-19. The rearrangement links TRBV5-4 to TRBJ1-1; D ambiguous. The sequenced material came from peripheral blood. CDR3 residues: CASSLAQPNTEAFF. DNA for the CDR3: TGTGCCAGCAGCTTGGCACAGCCGAACACTGAAGCTTTCTTT.